Listed here are 14 T cell receptor beta chains from one sample, sequenced in a study of OX40 agonist ivuxolimab in advanced cancers. Repertoires were generated with immunoSEQ multiplex PCR, while TCRdb's copy carries only in-frame clones and drops some. Among about 70,000 clones listed, 75% to 90% were seen once. The specimen was CD4+ or CD8+ T cells sorted from blood, collected in a trial of the OX40 agonist ivuxolimab. Source of these receptors: an adult with an advanced solid tumor such as melanoma, head and neck, liver or kidney cancer.

This clone was picked up one time. The J gene is TRBJ1-4, the V gene TRBV11-2; no firm D call. V was cut by 4 bases and J by 5 bases, with 20 bases left in between. Germline values: CDR1 SGHAT, CDR2 FQNNGV. This CDR3 has 17 residues. CDR3 bases: TGTGCCAGCAGCTCTCTCTTTGGACGGAGGTCAAATGAAAAACTGTTTTTT. This codes for CASSSLFGRRSNEKLFF.

This chain uses TRBV5-1 with TRBJ2-3, with 7 positions matching TRBD2. Germline loops: CDR1 SGHRS, CDR2 YFSETQ. The J segment lost 4 bases and the V segment lost 3 bases, leaving 5 bases of the junction unmatched. CDR3 length: 14 residues. CDR3 in amino acids: CASSSGLDADTQYF. In DNA form, the CDR3 reads TGCGCCAGCAGCTCCGGACTAGACGCAGATACGCAGTATTTT.

This chain joins TRBV4-2 and TRBJ2-2; 8 bases agree with TRBD2. In germline, CDR1 is LGHNA, CDR2 YNFKEQ. The length of the CDR3 is 15 residues. Trimming removed 2 bases from V and 4 bases from J; junction bases left unmatched: 3. The CDR3: CASSQLSGGTGELFF. The DNA for the CDR3 is TGTGCCAGCAGCCAATTGAGCGGGGGCACCGGGGAGCTGTTTTTT.

The V call is TRBV7-3, the J call TRBJ1-2; TRBD1 aligns across 8 bases. This CDR3 contains 13 residues. Per germline, CDR1 SGHTA and CDR2 FQGTGA. The J segment lost 7 bases and the V segment lost 5 bases, leaving 6 bases of the junction unmatched. As DNA, the CDR3 is TGTGCCAGCAGCCAACAGGGGGGTGGTGGCTACACCTTC. Protein sequence: CASSQQGGGGYTF.

This rearrangement joins TRBV28 to TRBJ2-3; 8 nucleotides line up with TRBD1. Unmatched junction bases numbered 5, after V lost 6 bases and J lost 3 bases. Germline V CDR1 and CDR2: MDHEN, SYDVKM. The length of the CDR3 is 14 residues. The CDR3 DNA is TGTGCCAGCAGAAGACAGGGGCTAACAGATACGCAGTATTTT. Its translation is CASRRQGLTDTQYF. The full variable domain, with the rest looked up from reference TRBV28 and TRBJ2-3, is DVKVTQSSRYLVKRTGEKVFLECVQDMDHENMFWYRQDPGLGLRLIYFSYDVKMKEKGDIPEGYSVSREKKERFSLILESASTNQTSMYLCASRRQGLTDTQYFGPGTRLTVL.

The chain couples TRBV30 to TRBJ1-4, with 7 bases fitting TRBD1. J lost 10 bases, V lost 0 bases, and 11 bases had no gene match. CDR3 length: 15 residues. In germline, CDR1 is GTSNPN, CDR2 SVGIG (reference sequence). CDR3 bases: TGTGCCTGGAGTGTAGGTGCAGGGACAGCCCCAAAACTGTTTTTT. Translated, it gives CAWSVGAGTAPKLFF.

The V call is TRBV5-1, the J call TRBJ2-3; D ambiguous. The CDR3 has 14 residues. In germline, CDR1 is SGHRS, CDR2 YFSETQ. V was cut by 0 bases and J by 2 bases, with 7 bases left in between. The CDR3 is CASSLEGNTDTQYF. Written as DNA, the CDR3 is TGCGCCAGCAGCTTGGAAGGCAACACAGATACGCAGTATTTT.

This chain uses TRBV28 with TRBJ1-2; D not resolved. This CDR3 has 12 amino acids. V was clipped by 5 bases and J by 7 bases, with 11 bases between them. CDR1 and CDR2 from the germline V gene are MDHEN and SYDVKM. The CDR3 sequence: CASSLTTGGYTF. The CDR3 nucleotides read TGTGCCAGCAGTCTTACCACGGGTGGCTACACCTTC.

The chain carries TRBV10-3 and TRBJ2-3; 7 positions agree with TRBD2. The CDR3 totals 15 residues. After removal of 6 bases from V and 3 bases from J, the junction contained 9 bases not matched to a gene. The V gene's germline CDR1 is ENHRY and CDR2 SYGVKD. CDR3 region: CAISVTSLSTDTQYF. The CDR3 coding sequence is TGTGCCATCAGCGTGACTAGCTTAAGTACAGATACGCAGTATTTT.

This chain connects TRBV30 to TRBJ1-5; 10 nucleotides line up with TRBD1. J lost 7 bases, V lost 1 base, and 4 bases had no gene match. Germline V gene sequence: CDR1 GTSNPN, CDR2 SVGIG (reference sequence). The CDR3 length is 14 residues. The CDR3 loop reads CAWSGQGAWQPQHF. The CDR3 DNA reads as TGTGCCTGGAGTGGACAGGGGGCTTGGCAGCCCCAGCATTTT. Filled out from reference TRBV30 and TRBJ1-5, the complete variable domain reads SQTIHQWPATLVQPVGSPLSLECTVEGTSNPNLYWYRQAAGRGLQLLFYSVGIGQISSEVPQNLSASRPQDRQFILSSKKLLLSDSGFYLCAWSGQGAWQPQHFGDGTRLSIL.

The V and J genes are TRBV29-1 and TRBJ1-2; D call uncertain. This CDR3 region has 15 residues. Germline V gene data show CDR1 as SQVTM and CDR2 as ANQGSEA. With 3 bases removed from V and 2 bases from J, the gap between germline ends came to 16 bases. This CDR3 reads CSVDGDPGKNYGYTF. The CDR3 nucleotides are TGCAGCGTTGATGGAGACCCAGGCAAGAACTATGGCTACACCTTC.

In this sample, this clone turned up a few times. The rearrangement links TRBV29-1 to TRBJ1-1, with D maybe TRBD1 (5 bases). Germline V lookup: CDR1 SQVTM, CDR2 ANQGSEA. Trimming stripped 8 bases from V and 1 base from J, with 11 bases between. The CDR3 extends over 12 amino acids. The CDR3 DNA is TGCAGCTCCAACGGACAGAACACTGAAGCTTTCTTT. Translated: CSSNGQNTEAFF.

The chain has TRBV6-1 and TRBJ1-4; D may be TRBD1 (5 bases). The CDR3 is 15 residues long. Looked up from germline, CDR1 is MNHNS and CDR2 is SASEGT. Trimming shortened V by 2 bases and J by 5 bases, and 12 bases separated the two germline ends. The CDR3: CASSESGFRNEKLFF. DNA of the CDR3: TGTGCCAGCAGTGAATCAGGGTTCAGAAATGAAAAACTGTTTTTT.

This clone was detected only once. The chain has TRBV5-6 and TRBJ2-1; D assignment may be TRBD1 or TRBD2 (6 bases each). The CDR3 is 17 residues long. Germline CDR1 is SGHDT and CDR2 is YYEEEE. V gave up 3 bases and J gave up 2 bases, with 18 bases separating them. Written as DNA, the CDR3 is TGTGCCAGCAGCTCCCCGGGGGCAGGCGCGACCTACAATGAGCAGTTCTTC. It encodes CASSSPGAGATYNEQFF.